This is a list of T cell receptor beta chains from one sample in a study of T cells in Graves' hyperthyroidism and ophthalmopathy. TCRdb fed the multiplex PCR reads into MiXCR, producing one record per CDR3 protein. The sample includes roughly 300,000 distinct CDR3 sequences, over 11% of them seen just once. Sequencing input: blood. Source of these receptors: a woman in her twenties or thirties with Graves' hyperthyroidism. The CDR3 runs from the conserved cysteine through the conserved F or W. Each record gives: V gene, D gene, clone size, J gene, CDR3 protein, CDR3 DNA. D genes are given only for firm matches. Clone size is given for some rows only: seen once, a few or many times, or a class if the clone is expanded.

v_call: TRBV28; d_call: -; clone_size: -; j_call: TRBJ1-1; cdr3_aa: CASSIGGANTEAFF; cdr3_nt: TGTGCCAGCAGTATTGGGGGGGCGAACACTGAAGCTTTCTTT
v_call: TRBV19; d_call: -; clone_size: -; j_call: TRBJ1-6; cdr3_aa: CASRMNNSPLHF; cdr3_nt: TGTGCCAGTAGGATGAATAATTCACCCCTCCACTTT
v_call: TRBV18; d_call: -; clone_size: many; j_call: TRBJ2-5; cdr3_aa: CASSPGGGQETQYF; cdr3_nt: TGTGCCAGCTCACCAGGAGGGGGCCAAGAGACCCAGTACTTC
v_call: TRBV20-1; d_call: TRBD2; clone_size: many; j_call: TRBJ2-7; cdr3_aa: CSASSGAYLYEQYF; cdr3_nt: TGCAGTGCTTCTAGCGGGGCCTACTTATACGAGCAGTACTTC
v_call: TRBV6-2/TRBV6-3; d_call: TRBD2; clone_size: many; j_call: TRBJ2-3; cdr3_aa: CASSLTGLFADTQYF; cdr3_nt: TGTGCCAGCAGCCTCACGGGACTATTCGCAGATACGCAGTATTTT
v_call: TRBV24-1; d_call: -; clone_size: many; j_call: TRBJ2-1; cdr3_aa: CATSGGSANEQFF; cdr3_nt: TGTGCCACCAGTGGTGGGTCTGCTAATGAGCAGTTCTTC
v_call: TRBV6-1; d_call: -; clone_size: many; j_call: TRBJ2-3; cdr3_aa: CASRGADTQYF; cdr3_nt: TGTGCCAGCAGGGGGGCAGATACGCAGTATTTT
v_call: TRBV20-1; d_call: -; clone_size: -; j_call: TRBJ2-1; cdr3_aa: CSARAPGTNEQFF; cdr3_nt: TGCAGTGCTAGAGCACCGGGAACAAATGAGCAGTTCTTC
v_call: TRBV14; d_call: -; clone_size: few; j_call: TRBJ2-1; cdr3_aa: CASSQRYNEQFF; cdr3_nt: TGTGCCAGCAGCCAACGCTACAATGAGCAGTTCTTC
v_call: TRBV2; d_call: -; clone_size: many; j_call: TRBJ1-4; cdr3_aa: CASSGRQEEKLFF; cdr3_nt: TGTGCCAGCAGTGGAAGACAGGAGGAAAAACTGTTTTTT
v_call: TRBV6-1; d_call: TRBD1; clone_size: -; j_call: TRBJ2-7; cdr3_aa: CASSAPGQLDEQYF; cdr3_nt: TGTGCCAGCAGTGCCCCGGGACAGCTCGACGAGCAGTACTTC
v_call: TRBV20-1; d_call: TRBD1; clone_size: -; j_call: TRBJ2-5; cdr3_aa: CSASRDSEIQETQYF; cdr3_nt: TGCAGTGCTAGCCGGGACAGCGAAATTCAAGAGACCCAGTACTTC
v_call: TRBV14; d_call: -; clone_size: many; j_call: TRBJ2-5; cdr3_aa: CASSQGPSWGADETQYF; cdr3_nt: TGTGCCAGCAGCCAAGGCCCGTCCTGGGGCGCGGATGAGACCCAGTACTTC
v_call: TRBV6-1; d_call: -; clone_size: many; j_call: TRBJ1-6; cdr3_aa: CASSDSRNSPLHF; cdr3_nt: TGTGCCAGCAGCGACAGCCGAAATTCACCCCTCCACTTT
v_call: TRBV7-3; d_call: -; clone_size: -; j_call: TRBJ2-1; cdr3_aa: CASSPGFGGNEQFF; cdr3_nt: TGTGCCAGCAGTCCTGGGTTTGGGGGGAATGAGCAGTTCTTC
v_call: TRBV6-5; d_call: -; clone_size: many; j_call: TRBJ2-7; cdr3_aa: CASSYSGGSISYEQYF; cdr3_nt: TGTGCCAGCAGTTACTCGGGCGGTTCCATTTCCTACGAGCAGTACTTC
v_call: TRBV7-9; d_call: -; clone_size: many; j_call: TRBJ1-2; cdr3_aa: CASSLLRGYTF; cdr3_nt: TGTGCCAGCAGCCTCCTTAGGGGCTACACCTTC
v_call: TRBV2; d_call: -; clone_size: many; j_call: TRBJ2-3; cdr3_aa: CATRAGLSTDTQYF; cdr3_nt: TGTGCCACTCGGGCCGGGCTAAGCACAGATACGCAGTATTTT
v_call: TRBV28; d_call: -; clone_size: few; j_call: TRBJ1-1; cdr3_aa: CASSVWTEAFF; cdr3_nt: TGTGCCAGCTCCGTCTGGACTGAAGCTTTCTTT
v_call: TRBV2; d_call: -; clone_size: few; j_call: TRBJ1-4; cdr3_aa: CASSPQMISEKLFF; cdr3_nt: TGTGCCAGCAGTCCACAGATGATTAGTGAAAAACTGTTTTTT
v_call: TRBV28; d_call: TRBD1; clone_size: few; j_call: TRBJ2-3; cdr3_aa: CASSGGTGQYF; cdr3_nt: TGTGCCAGCAGTGGGGGGACAGGGCAGTATTTT
v_call: TRBV4-1; d_call: TRBD2; clone_size: -; j_call: TRBJ2-5; cdr3_aa: CASSQGLAEHQETQYF; cdr3_nt: TGCGCCAGCAGCCAAGGACTAGCGGAACACCAAGAGACCCAGTACTTC
v_call: TRBV2; d_call: TRBD1; clone_size: many; j_call: TRBJ2-1; cdr3_aa: CASGGQGGSDEQFF; cdr3_nt: TGTGCCAGCGGGGGACAGGGAGGGTCGGATGAGCAGTTCTTC
v_call: TRBV6-1; d_call: TRBD2; clone_size: many; j_call: TRBJ2-1; cdr3_aa: CASRDPREGYNEQFF; cdr3_nt: TGTGCCAGCAGAGACCCTAGGGAGGGTTACAATGAGCAGTTCTTC
v_call: TRBV4-3; d_call: -; clone_size: -; j_call: TRBJ1-6; cdr3_aa: CASSQVKRVPPLHF; cdr3_nt: TGCGCCAGCAGCCAAGTCAAGCGGGTTCCACCCCTCCACTTT
v_call: TRBV27; d_call: TRBD2; clone_size: many; j_call: TRBJ2-3; cdr3_aa: CASTKKGLAGGTSTDTQYF; cdr3_nt: TGTGCCAGCACCAAGAAGGGGCTAGCGGGAGGGACTAGCACAGATACGCAGTATTTT
v_call: TRBV25-1; d_call: TRBD1; clone_size: many; j_call: TRBJ1-1; cdr3_aa: CASRGGQGAGKAFF; cdr3_nt: TGTGCCAGCAGGGGGGGACAGGGGGCGGGCAAAGCTTTCTTT
v_call: TRBV6-1; d_call: TRBD1; clone_size: many; j_call: TRBJ1-1; cdr3_aa: CASTGQGGNTEAFF; cdr3_nt: TGTGCCAGCACCGGACAGGGAGGAAACACTGAAGCTTTCTTT